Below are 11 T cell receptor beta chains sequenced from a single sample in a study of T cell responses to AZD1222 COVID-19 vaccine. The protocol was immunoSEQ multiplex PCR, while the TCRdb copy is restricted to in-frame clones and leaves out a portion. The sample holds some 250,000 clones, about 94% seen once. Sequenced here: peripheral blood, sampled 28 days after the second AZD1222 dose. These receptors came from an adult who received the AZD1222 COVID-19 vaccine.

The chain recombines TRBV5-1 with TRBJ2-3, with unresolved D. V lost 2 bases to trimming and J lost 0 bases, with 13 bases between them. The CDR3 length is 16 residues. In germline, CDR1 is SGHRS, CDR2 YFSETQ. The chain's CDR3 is CASSFQAVTSTDTQYF. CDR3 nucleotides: TGCGCCAGCAGCTTCCAAGCTGTAACTAGCACAGATACGCAGTATTTT.

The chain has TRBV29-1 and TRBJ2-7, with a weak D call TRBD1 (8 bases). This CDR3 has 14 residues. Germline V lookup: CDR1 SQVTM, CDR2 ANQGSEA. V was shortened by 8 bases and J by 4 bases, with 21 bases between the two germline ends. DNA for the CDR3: TGCAGCTTCGGGACAGGCGGGGGATCATACGAGCAGTACTTC. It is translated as CSFGTGGGSYEQYF.

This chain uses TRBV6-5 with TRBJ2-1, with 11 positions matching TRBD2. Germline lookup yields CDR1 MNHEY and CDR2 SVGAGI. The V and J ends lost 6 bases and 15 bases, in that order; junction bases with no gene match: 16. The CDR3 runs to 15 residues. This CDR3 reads CASSPYLPSSGGTFF. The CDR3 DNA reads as TGTGCCAGCAGCCCCTACCTACCCTCTAGCGGGGGGACGTTCTTC.

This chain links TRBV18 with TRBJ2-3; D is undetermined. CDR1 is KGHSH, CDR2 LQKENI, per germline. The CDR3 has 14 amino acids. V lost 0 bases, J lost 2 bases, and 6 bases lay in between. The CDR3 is CASSPPAHTDTQYF. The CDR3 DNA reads TGTGCCAGCTCACCACCGGCCCACACAGATACGCAGTATTTT. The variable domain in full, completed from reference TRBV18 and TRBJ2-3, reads NAGVMQNPRHLVRRRGQEARLRCSPMKGHSHVYWYRQLPEEGLKFMVYLQKENIIDESGMPKERFSAEFPKEGPSILRIQQVVRGDSAAYFCASSPPAHTDTQYFGPGTRLTVL.

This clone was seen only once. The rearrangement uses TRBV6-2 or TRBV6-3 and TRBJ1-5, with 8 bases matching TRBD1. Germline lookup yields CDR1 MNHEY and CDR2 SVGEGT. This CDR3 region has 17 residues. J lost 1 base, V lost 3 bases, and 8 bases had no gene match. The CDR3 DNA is TGTGCCAGCAGTTATTCCAGGGGGCAGGGGAGCAATCAGCCCCAGCATTTT. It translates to CASSYSRGQGSNQPQHF.

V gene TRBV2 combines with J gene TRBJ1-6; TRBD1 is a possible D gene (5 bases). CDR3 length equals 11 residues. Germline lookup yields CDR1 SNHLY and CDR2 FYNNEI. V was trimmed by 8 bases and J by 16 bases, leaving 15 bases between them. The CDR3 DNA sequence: TGTGCCAGCCTCGAGAGGGGCGGACTCCACTTT. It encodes CASLERGGLHF.

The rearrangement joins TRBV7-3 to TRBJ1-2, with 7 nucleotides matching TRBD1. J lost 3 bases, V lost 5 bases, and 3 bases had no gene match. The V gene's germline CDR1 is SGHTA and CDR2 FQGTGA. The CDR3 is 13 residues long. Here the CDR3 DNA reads TGTGCCAGCAGCCAGGGGGGTGACTATGGCTACACCTTC. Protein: CASSQGGDYGYTF.

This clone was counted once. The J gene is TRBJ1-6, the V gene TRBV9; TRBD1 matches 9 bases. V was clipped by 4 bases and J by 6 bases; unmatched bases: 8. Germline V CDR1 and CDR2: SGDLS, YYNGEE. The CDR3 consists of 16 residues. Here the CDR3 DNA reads TGTGCCAGCAGCTCGGCCGGGACAGGGCTTAATTCACCCCTCCACTTT. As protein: CASSSAGTGLNSPLHF.

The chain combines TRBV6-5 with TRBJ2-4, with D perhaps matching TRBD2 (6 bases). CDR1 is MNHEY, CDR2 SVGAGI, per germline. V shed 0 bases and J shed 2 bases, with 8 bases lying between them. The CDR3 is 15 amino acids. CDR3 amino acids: CASSYSGGTKNIQYF. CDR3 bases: TGTGCCAGCAGTTACTCGGGGGGAACCAAAAACATTCAGTACTTC.

This CDR3 is CASSIARMNTEAFF. DNA of the CDR3: TGTGCCAGTAGTATAGCCAGGATGAACACTGAAGCTTTCTTT. The J gene is TRBJ1-1, the V gene TRBV19; unclear D gene. Deletions cut 1 base from V and 0 bases from J, with 6 bases between. This CDR3 has 14 amino acids. Germline V gene data show CDR1 as LNHDA and CDR2 as SQIVND (reference sequence).

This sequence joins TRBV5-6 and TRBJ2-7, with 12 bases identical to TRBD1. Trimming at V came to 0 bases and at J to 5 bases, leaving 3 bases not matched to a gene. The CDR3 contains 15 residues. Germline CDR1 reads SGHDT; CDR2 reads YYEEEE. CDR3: CASSLVGQGAHEQYF. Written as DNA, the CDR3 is TGTGCCAGCAGCTTGGTGGGACAGGGGGCCCACGAGCAGTACTTC.